This entry lists 9 T cell receptor beta chains sequenced from one sample in a study of T cell clonality in common variable immunodeficiency. The method was immunoSEQ multiplex PCR; TCRdb's version includes in-frame clones alone and lacks a portion of them. The table lists about 35,000 clones, with no singletons. Input material: peripheral blood mononuclear cells. The source of these receptors is a person between 18 and 75 years old in good health.

This clone was counted many times. The read ends 3 residues before the CDR3 terminus; that terminus is restored from the germline J gene. V usage is TRBV15 and J usage is TRBJ2-3; D is possibly TRBD2 (5 bases). CDR1 and CDR2 (germline): LNHNV, YYDKDF (reference sequence). V shed 7 bases and J shed 1 base, with 24 bases lying between them. The CDR3 spans 18 residues. The CDR3 sequence: CATIRLTDYGFGTDTQYF. The CDR3 bases that were read are TGTGCCACCATCCGATTAACTGACTACGGATTTGGCACAGATACG.

This clone was seen repeatedly, ten times or more. The CDR3 end is not reached by the read, which stops 3 residues before it; the germline J gene fills it in. The gene calls are TRBV2 and TRBJ1-2; 7 positions match TRBD1. Germline V gene lookup returns CDR1 SNHLY and CDR2 FYNNEI. The CDR3 spans 14 residues. CDR3 DNA, as far as it was read: TGTGCCAGCTGCCCAGGGGGTAACCTTGGGGGC. Its translation: CASCPGGNLGG. The whole CDR3 sequence reads CASCPGGNLGGYTF.

Comments on this clone: The read ends 3 residues before the CDR3 terminus; that terminus is restored from the germline J gene. The V and J genes are TRBV13 and TRBJ1-1; 11 nucleotides match TRBD1. The length of the CDR3 is 14 residues. Germline V gene data show CDR1 as PRHDT and CDR2 as FYEKMQ (reference sequence). V lost 4 bases to trimming and J lost 5 bases; unmatched junction nucleotides: 3. The CDR3 bases that were read are TGTGCCAGCAGCTGGGGACAGGGGGGAACTGAA. Its translation is CASSWGQGGTE. The full CDR3 protein reads CASSWGQGGTEAFF.

There are many counts of this clone. The read comes to an end 3 residues before the CDR3 does, leaving the germline J gene to fill in the end. The chain combines TRBV5-1 with TRBJ1-2; D is possibly TRBD1 (5 bases). Trimming took off 4 bases at V and 6 bases at J, with 10 bases between the two ends. CDR1 is SGHRS, CDR2 YFSETQ, per germline. The CDR3 consists of 12 residues. Incomplete CDR3 DNA: TGCGCCAGCAGCCCCCAGGGCGATGGC. Encoded protein: CASSPQGDG. In full, the CDR3 reads CASSPQGDGYTF.

This clone was picked up many times. Sequencing ends 3 residues short of the CDR3 end; the germline J gene provides the rest. The chain employs TRBV5-4 and TRBJ2-5; 9 positions match TRBD2. The CDR3 totals 15 residues. The ends lost 4 bases at V and 5 bases at J; junction bases unmatched: 9. Germline V CDR1 and CDR2: SGHNT, YYREEE (reference sequence). The part of the CDR3 DNA that was read is TGTGCCAGCAGCGGCGAGCGGGGGGCGCAGGAGACC. Encoded protein: CASSGERGAQET. The whole CDR3 sequence is CASSGERGAQETQYF.

This clone was detected many times. The read terminates 3 residues ahead of where the CDR3 ends, so the germline J gene completes it. V and J are TRBV28 and TRBJ2-6; D unresolved. The CDR3 contains 13 residues. Germline CDR1 MDHEN, CDR2 SYDVKM. The ends were cut back, 4 bases at V and 3 bases at J, with 4 bases in the middle. The part of the CDR3 DNA that was read is TGTGCCAGCAGTTCTCTTGGGGCCAACGTC. Amino acids: CASSSLGANV. The full CDR3 reads CASSSLGANVLTF.

This clone was recorded at least ten times. The CDR3 here is CASSLDVLVGETQYF. The CDR3 bases that were read are TGCGCCAGCAGCTTGGATGTACTTGTTGGAGAGACC. The V and J genes are TRBV5-1 and TRBJ2-5; D not certain. Read data end 3 residues before the CDR3 end; the end is taken from the germline J gene. CDR3 length: 15 amino acids. Trimming left V 0 bases short and J 4 bases short, with 13 bases between. CDR1 and CDR2 from the germline V gene are SGHRS and YFSETQ. The entire variable domain, with the rest obtained from reference TRBV5-1 and TRBJ2-5, is as follows: KAGVTQTPRYLIKTRGQQVTLSCSPISGHRSVSWYQQTPGQGLQFLFEYFSETQRNKGNFPGRFSGRQFSNSRSEMNVSTLELGDSALYLCASSLDVLVGETQYFGPGTRLLVL.

This clone was counted many times. Read coverage stops 3 residues before the CDR3 terminus; the germline J gene supplies the remainder. The chain is built from TRBV4-1 and TRBJ2-7; no clear D gene. Per the germline V gene, CDR1 is MGHRA and CDR2 is YSYEKL. Trimming stripped 4 bases from V and 5 bases from J, with 15 bases between. This CDR3 has 14 amino acids. The CDR3 here is CASSPHVRVHEQYF. CDR3 DNA, as far as it was read: TGCGCCAGCAGCCCCCACGTACGGGTCCACGAG.

This clone was seen a handful of times. The read is 3 residues too short to cover the CDR3 end, so that end is filled in from the germline J gene. The J gene is TRBJ1-2, the V gene TRBV30, with D unresolved. CDR3 length: 13 residues. The germline V gene encodes CDR1 GTSNPN and CDR2 SVGIG (reference sequence). The sequenced CDR3 bases are TGTGCCTGGAGTGGAATTACCCGCGATACC. This codes for CAWSGITRDT. The whole CDR3 sequence reads CAWSGITRDTYTF.